The 20 T cell receptor beta chains listed next were all sequenced from one sample in a study of CD8 T cells in ankylosing spondylitis (dated by TCRdb to about 2017). Library preparation was by 5' RACE. TCRdb names Illumina HiSeq 2500 as the instrument used. TCRdb took the public reads, trimmed them with fastp at Q25, ran MiXCR for clone calling and kept in-frame beta chains. Each entry merges the rows of one CDR3 protein and shows their most common DNA and genes. This sample comprises about 150,000 distinct CDR3 sequences, around a third of them detected only once. Approximately 5.9% of the sample is in the top ten clones. The specimen was synovial fluid, either unsorted or a sorted T cell fraction (not recorded which). The receptor source for this set is a male donor with ankylosing spondylitis.

This clonotype was counted at least ten times. V gene TRBV5-1 combines with J gene TRBJ2-7; no clear D gene. V shed 0 bases and J shed 6 bases, with 10 bases lying between them. Looked up from germline, CDR1 is SGHRS and CDR2 is YFSETQ. This CDR3 comprises 13 residues. The CDR3 loop reads CASSLELGREQYF. DNA of the CDR3: TGCGCCAGCAGCTTGGAATTAGGACGCGAGCAGTACTTC.

The chain joins TRBV5-1 to TRBJ2-6; TRBD1 agrees at 7 bases. V was clipped by 0 bases and J by 0 bases; unmatched bases: 6. CDR3 length: 18 residues. From germline, CDR1 is SGHRS and CDR2 YFSETQ. For the CDR3, the DNA is TGCGCCAGCAGCTTGGTAGGGGGCCGGAGCTCTGGGGCCAACGTCCTGACTTTC. Encoded protein: CASSLVGGRSSGANVLTF.

The rearrangement uses TRBV15 and TRBJ2-7; the D is unclear. The CDR3 contains 14 residues. Trimming removed 1 base from V and 7 bases from J, with 14 bases in between. Germline values: CDR1 LNHNV, CDR2 YYDKDF (reference sequence). CDR3 sequence (DNA): TGTGCCACCAGCAGAGCGTCGCCTTCGAGGGAGCAGTACTTC. Its translation: CATSRASPSREQYF.

This clonotype appeared many times. The V and J genes are TRBV4-2 and TRBJ2-7; D ambiguous. V dropped 1 base and J dropped 0 bases, with 7 bases sitting between them. From germline, CDR1 is LGHNA and CDR2 YNFKEQ. This CDR3 spans 14 amino acids. The CDR3 protein is CASSQARNSYEQYF. The DNA for the CDR3 is TGTGCCAGCAGCCAAGCAAGGAACTCCTACGAGCAGTACTTC.

CDR3 sequence (DNA): TGTGCCATCAGTGCAGGATACGAGCAGTACTTC. Amino acids: CAISAGYEQYF. This chain links TRBV10-3 with TRBJ2-7; no firm D call. Trimming left V 4 bases short and J 4 bases short, with 5 bases between. Germline V gene sequence: CDR1 ENHRY, CDR2 SYGVKD. This CDR3 comprises 11 residues.

The V and J genes are TRBV6-2 or TRBV6-3 and TRBJ2-2; 9 positions agree with TRBD1. The CDR3 extends over 14 amino acids. Germline loops: CDR1 MNHEY, CDR2 SVGEGT. V was clipped by 6 bases and J by 7 bases; unmatched bases: 6. The CDR3 reads CASRRTGEIGELFF. CDR3 nucleotide sequence: TGTGCCAGCAGGAGGACAGGGGAGATCGGGGAGCTGTTTTTT.

The J gene is TRBJ2-6, the V gene TRBV11-1; D is perhaps TRBD2 (6 bases). The CDR3 spans 15 residues. V was cut by 5 bases and J by 2 bases, with 10 bases left in between. The germline CDR1 and CDR2 sequences are SGHAT and FQDESV (reference sequence). CDR3 sequence reads: CASSRWEAGANVLTF. Here the CDR3 DNA reads TGTGCCAGCAGCCGATGGGAGGCTGGGGCCAACGTCCTGACTTTC.

This clonotype came up many times. The rearrangement uses TRBV6-1 and TRBJ2-7, with 7 nucleotides matching TRBD1. The CDR3 spans 14 residues. In germline, CDR1 is MNHNS, CDR2 SASEGT. V lost 7 bases, J lost 2 bases, and 8 bases stayed unmatched. CDR3 region: CASTDDRVPYEQYF. The CDR3 nucleotides read TGTGCCAGCACTGACGACAGGGTACCCTACGAGCAGTACTTC.

The J gene is TRBJ2-3, the V gene TRBV3-1; D gene uncertain. V was clipped by 2 bases and J by 3 bases, with 3 bases between them. The germline V gene has CDR1 LGHDT and CDR2 YNNKEL (reference sequence). The CDR3 sequence is 12 residues long. CDR3 in amino acids: CASSQRTDTQYF. The CDR3 coding sequence is TGTGCCAGCAGCCAACGTACAGATACGCAGTATTTT.

A few counts support this clonotype. The rearrangement joins TRBV5-1 to TRBJ1-3; perhaps TRBD1 as D (6 bases). This CDR3 has 15 residues. V shed 4 bases and J shed 4 bases, with 15 bases lying between them. The germline gives CDR1 SGHRS, CDR2 YFSETQ. The CDR3 DNA reads as TGCGCCAGCAGCCAGGAAACCGGACAGGGAAACACCATATATTTT. Residues: CASSQETGQGNTIYF. Supplemented by reference TRBV5-1 and TRBJ1-3, the full variable domain reads KAGVTQTPRYLIKTRGQQVTLSCSPISGHRSVSWYQQTPGQGLQFLFEYFSETQRNKGNFPGRFSGRQFSNSRSEMNVSTLELGDSALYLCASSQETGQGNTIYFGEGSWLTVV.

The V and J genes are TRBV10-2 and TRBJ2-1, with D perhaps TRBD1 (5 bases). Germline V gene data show CDR1 as WSHSY and CDR2 as SAAADI. The CDR3 consists of 15 residues. Trimming left V 5 bases short and J 3 bases short, with 14 bases between. CDR3 residues: CASSQGFQGYNEQFF. The CDR3 coding sequence is TGCGCCAGCAGTCAAGGGTTCCAGGGCTACAATGAGCAGTTCTTC.

This clonotype was counted at least ten times. V gene TRBV20-1 combines with J gene TRBJ1-1; maybe TRBD1 (6 bases). This CDR3 spans 11 amino acids. Germline CDR1 and CDR2: DFQATT and SNEGSKA (reference sequence). V was clipped by 5 bases and J by 14 bases, with 18 bases between them. The DNA of the CDR3 is TGCAGTGCTCTGGGGACAATGTCCAAATTCTTT. This gives the protein CSALGTMSKFF.

V and J are TRBV7-2 and TRBJ1-2; D unresolved. Germline V lookup: CDR1 SGHTA, CDR2 FQGNSA. Trimming took 2 bases from V and 0 from J, leaving 4 bases between them. The CDR3 contains 13 residues. CDR3 sequence reads: CASSLSSNYGYTF. The CDR3 DNA is TGTGCCAGCAGCTTATCGTCTAACTATGGCTACACCTTC. The entire variable domain, with the rest obtained from reference TRBV7-2 and TRBJ1-2, is as follows: GAGVSQSPSNKVTEKGKDVELRCDPISGHTALYWYRQSLGQGLEFLIYFQGNSAPDKSGLPSDRFSAERTGGSVSTLTIQRTQQEDSAVYLCASSLSSNYGYTFGSGTRLTVV.

This clonotype was detected ten times or more. This chain joins TRBV20-1 and TRBJ2-5; TRBD2 matches 11 bases. CDR3 length: 15 amino acids. Germline V gene lookup returns CDR1 DFQATT and CDR2 SNEGSKA (reference sequence). J gave up 7 bases and V 1 base, and 8 bases lay outside the gene matches. CDR3 residues: CSARGGTSGPGTQYF. DNA of the CDR3: TGCAGTGCTAGAGGAGGGACTAGCGGCCCCGGGACCCAGTACTTC.

The chain carries TRBV7-9 and TRBJ2-3, with TRBD1 matching over 12 bases. Germline V lookup: CDR1 SEHNR, CDR2 FQNEAQ (reference sequence). This CDR3 has 17 residues. V was pared by 5 bases and J by 4 bases, with 10 bases of the junction left unmatched. CDR3 sequence (DNA): TGTGCCAGCAGCCCCGGGACAGGGGGCCTGGGGGCAGATACGCAGTATTTT. Translated, it gives CASSPGTGGLGADTQYF. Filled out from reference TRBV7-9 and TRBJ2-3, the complete variable domain reads DTGVSQNPRHKITKRGQNVTFRCDPISEHNRLYWYRQTLGQGPEFLTYFQNEAQLEKSRLLSDRFSAERPKGSFSTLEIQRTEQGDSAMYLCASSPGTGGLGADTQYFGPGTRLTVL.

This clonotype was counted a few times. The rearrangement links TRBV12-3 or TRBV12-4 to TRBJ1-1, with D unclear. Trimming cost V 7 bases and J 3 bases, with 9 bases left between them. This CDR3 spans 12 amino acids. CDR3 loop: CASIGTYTEAFF. Written as DNA, the CDR3 is TGTGCCAGCATCGGAACCTACACTGAAGCTTTCTTT.

This chain connects TRBV11-2 to TRBJ2-7; D is unclear. Trimming left V 2 bases short and J 2 bases short, with 4 bases between. The CDR3 runs to 12 residues. CDR1 and CDR2 (germline): SGHAT, FQNNGV. The CDR3 DNA is TGTGCCAGCAGCTTACTCCCCTACGAGCAGTACTTC. Residues: CASSLLPYEQYF.

The chain uses TRBV4-3 and TRBJ1-2, with a weak D call TRBD1 (5 bases). V lost 0 bases to trimming and J lost 3 bases, with 8 bases between them. Looked up from germline, CDR1 is LGHNA and CDR2 is YSLEER. The CDR3 extends over 14 amino acids. The CDR3 reads CASSQEPGHYGYTF. The CDR3 DNA reads TGCGCCAGCAGCCAAGAACCGGGGCACTATGGCTACACCTTC.

The chain recombines TRBV20-1 with TRBJ2-1; tentative D call: TRBD2 (6 bases). CDR3 size: 15 residues. Germline-derived CDR1 and CDR2 are DFQATT and SNEGSKA (reference sequence). V was cut by 3 bases and J by 7 bases, with 19 bases left in between. CDR3 sequence reads: CSASDPGGTRNEQFF. CDR3 DNA: TGCAGTGCTAGTGATCCTGGGGGGACGAGGAATGAGCAGTTCTTC.

This clonotype has more than one count but fewer than ten. The V call is TRBV3-1, the J call TRBJ2-1, with a possible D match to TRBD2 (5 bases). This CDR3 is 16 amino acids long. V was shortened by 2 bases and J by 5 bases, with 16 bases between the two germline ends. Germline V gene data show CDR1 as LGHDT and CDR2 as YNNKEL (reference sequence). CDR3 loop: CASSQPDSPRNNEQFF. The CDR3 coding sequence is TGTGCCAGCAGCCAACCGGACTCCCCCCGAAACAATGAGCAGTTCTTC.